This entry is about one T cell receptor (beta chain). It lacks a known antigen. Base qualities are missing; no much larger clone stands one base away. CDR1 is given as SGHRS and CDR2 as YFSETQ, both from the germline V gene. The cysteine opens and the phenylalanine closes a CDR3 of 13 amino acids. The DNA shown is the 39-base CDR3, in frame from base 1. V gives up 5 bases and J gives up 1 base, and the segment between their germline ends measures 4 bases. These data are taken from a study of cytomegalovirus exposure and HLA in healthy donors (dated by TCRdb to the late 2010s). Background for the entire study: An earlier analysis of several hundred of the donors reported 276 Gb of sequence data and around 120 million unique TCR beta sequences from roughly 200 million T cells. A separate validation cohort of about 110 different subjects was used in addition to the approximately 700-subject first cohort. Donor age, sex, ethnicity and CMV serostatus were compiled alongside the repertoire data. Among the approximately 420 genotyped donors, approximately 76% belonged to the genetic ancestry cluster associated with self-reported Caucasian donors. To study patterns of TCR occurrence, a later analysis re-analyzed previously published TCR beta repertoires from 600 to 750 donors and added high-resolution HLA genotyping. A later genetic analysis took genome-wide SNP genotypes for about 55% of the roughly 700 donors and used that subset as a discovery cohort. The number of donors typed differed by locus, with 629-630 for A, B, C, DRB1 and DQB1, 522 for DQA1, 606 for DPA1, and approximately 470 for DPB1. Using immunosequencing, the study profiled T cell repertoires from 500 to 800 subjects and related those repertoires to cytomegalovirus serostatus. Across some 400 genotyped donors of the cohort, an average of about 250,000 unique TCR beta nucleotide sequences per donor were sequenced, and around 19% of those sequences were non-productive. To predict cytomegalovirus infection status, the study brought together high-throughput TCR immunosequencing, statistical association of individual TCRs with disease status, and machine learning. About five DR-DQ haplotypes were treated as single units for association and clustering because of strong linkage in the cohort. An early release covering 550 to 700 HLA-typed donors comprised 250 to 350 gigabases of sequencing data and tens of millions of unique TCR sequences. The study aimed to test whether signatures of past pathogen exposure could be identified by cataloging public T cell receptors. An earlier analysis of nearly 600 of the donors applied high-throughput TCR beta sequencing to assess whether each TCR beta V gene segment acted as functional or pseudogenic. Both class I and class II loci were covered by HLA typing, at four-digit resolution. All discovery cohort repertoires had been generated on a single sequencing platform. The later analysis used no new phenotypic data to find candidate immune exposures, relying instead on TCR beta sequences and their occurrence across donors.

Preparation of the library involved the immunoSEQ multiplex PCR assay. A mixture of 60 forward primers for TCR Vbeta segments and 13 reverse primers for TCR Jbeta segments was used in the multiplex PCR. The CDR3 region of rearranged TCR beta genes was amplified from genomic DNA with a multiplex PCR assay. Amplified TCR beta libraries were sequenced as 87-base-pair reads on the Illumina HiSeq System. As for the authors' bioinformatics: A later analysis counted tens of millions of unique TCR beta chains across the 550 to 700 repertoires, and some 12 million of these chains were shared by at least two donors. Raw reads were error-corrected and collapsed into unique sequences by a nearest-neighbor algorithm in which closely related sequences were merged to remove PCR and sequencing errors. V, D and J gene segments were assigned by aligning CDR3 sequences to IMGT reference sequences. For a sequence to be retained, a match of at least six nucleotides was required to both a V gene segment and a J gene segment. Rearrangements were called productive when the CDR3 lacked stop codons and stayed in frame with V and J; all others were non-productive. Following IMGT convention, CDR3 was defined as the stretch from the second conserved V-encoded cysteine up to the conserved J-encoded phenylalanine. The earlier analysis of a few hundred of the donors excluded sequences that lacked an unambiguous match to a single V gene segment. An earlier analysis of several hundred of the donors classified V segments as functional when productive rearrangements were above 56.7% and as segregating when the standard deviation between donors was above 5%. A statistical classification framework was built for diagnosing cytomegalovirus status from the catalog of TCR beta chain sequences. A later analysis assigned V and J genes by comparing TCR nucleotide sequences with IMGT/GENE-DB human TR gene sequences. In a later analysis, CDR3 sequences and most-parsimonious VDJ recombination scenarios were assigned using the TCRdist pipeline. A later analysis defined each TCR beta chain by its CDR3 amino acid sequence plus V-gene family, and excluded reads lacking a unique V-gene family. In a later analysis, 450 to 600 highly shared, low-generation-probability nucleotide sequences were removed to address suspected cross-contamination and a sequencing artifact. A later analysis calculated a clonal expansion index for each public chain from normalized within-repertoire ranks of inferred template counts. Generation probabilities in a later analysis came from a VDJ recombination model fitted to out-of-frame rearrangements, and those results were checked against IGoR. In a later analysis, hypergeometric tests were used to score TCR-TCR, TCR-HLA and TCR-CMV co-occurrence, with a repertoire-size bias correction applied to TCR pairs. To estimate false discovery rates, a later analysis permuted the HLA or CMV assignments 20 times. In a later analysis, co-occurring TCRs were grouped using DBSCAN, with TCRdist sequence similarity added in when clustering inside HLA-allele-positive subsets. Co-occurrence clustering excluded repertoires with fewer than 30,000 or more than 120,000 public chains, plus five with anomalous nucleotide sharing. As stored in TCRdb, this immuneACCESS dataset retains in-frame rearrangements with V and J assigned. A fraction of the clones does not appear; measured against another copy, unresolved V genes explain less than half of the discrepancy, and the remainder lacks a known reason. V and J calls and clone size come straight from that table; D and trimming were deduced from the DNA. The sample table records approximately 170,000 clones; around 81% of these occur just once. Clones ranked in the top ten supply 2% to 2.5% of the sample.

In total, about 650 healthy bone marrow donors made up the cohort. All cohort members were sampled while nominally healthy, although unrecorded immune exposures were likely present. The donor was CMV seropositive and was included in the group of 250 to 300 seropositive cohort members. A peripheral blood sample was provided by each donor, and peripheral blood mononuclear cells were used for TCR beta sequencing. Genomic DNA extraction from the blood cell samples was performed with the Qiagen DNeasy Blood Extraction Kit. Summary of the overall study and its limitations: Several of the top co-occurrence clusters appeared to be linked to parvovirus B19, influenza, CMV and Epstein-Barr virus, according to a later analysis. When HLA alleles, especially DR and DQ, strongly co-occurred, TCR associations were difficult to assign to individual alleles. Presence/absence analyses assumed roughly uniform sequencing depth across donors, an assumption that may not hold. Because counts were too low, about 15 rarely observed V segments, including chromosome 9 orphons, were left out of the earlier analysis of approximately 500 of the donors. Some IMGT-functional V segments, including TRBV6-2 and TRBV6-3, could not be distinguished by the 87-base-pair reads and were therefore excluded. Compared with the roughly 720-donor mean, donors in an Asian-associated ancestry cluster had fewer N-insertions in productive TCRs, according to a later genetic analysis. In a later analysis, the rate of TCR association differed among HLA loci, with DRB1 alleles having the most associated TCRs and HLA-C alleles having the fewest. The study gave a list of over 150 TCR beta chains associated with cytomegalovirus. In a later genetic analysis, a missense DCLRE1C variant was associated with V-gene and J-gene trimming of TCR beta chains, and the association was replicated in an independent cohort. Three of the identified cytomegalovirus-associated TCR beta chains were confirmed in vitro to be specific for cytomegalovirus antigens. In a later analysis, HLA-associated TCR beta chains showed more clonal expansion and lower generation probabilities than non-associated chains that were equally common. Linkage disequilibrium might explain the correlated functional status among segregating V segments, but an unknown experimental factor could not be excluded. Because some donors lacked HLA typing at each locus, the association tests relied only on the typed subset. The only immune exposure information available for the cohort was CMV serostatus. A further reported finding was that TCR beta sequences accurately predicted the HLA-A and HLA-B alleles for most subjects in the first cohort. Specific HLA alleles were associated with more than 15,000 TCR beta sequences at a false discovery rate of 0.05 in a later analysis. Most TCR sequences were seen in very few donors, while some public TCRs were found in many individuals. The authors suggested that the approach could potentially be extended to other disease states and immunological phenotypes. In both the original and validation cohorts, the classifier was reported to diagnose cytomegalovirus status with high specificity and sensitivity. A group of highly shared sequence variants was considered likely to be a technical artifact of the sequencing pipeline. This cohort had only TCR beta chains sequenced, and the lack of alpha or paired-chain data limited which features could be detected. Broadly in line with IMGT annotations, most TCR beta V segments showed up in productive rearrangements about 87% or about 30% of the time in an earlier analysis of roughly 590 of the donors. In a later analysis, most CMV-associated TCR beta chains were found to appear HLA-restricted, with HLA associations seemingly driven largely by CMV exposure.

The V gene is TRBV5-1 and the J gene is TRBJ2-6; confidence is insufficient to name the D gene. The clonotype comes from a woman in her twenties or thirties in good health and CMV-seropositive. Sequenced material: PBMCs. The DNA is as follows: TGCGCCAGCAGTCCTTCTGGGGCCAACGTCCTGACTTTC. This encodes CASSPSGANVLTF.